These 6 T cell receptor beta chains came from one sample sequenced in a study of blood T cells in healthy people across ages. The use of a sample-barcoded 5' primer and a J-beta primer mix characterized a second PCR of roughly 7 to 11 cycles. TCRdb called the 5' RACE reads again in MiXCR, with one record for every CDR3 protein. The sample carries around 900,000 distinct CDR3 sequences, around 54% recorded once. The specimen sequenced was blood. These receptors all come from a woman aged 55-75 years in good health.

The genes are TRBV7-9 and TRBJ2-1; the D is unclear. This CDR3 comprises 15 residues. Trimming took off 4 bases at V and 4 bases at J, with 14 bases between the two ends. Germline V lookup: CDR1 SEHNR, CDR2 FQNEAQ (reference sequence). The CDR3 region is CASSSQSATYNEQFF. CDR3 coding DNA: TGTGCCAGCAGCTCCCAGTCTGCTACTTACAATGAGCAGTTCTTC.

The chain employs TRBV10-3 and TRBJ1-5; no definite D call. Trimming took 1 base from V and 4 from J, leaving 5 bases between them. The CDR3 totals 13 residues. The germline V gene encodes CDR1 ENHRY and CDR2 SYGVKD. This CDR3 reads CAISEWENQPQHF. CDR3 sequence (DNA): TGTGCCATCAGTGAGTGGGAGAATCAGCCCCAGCATTTT.

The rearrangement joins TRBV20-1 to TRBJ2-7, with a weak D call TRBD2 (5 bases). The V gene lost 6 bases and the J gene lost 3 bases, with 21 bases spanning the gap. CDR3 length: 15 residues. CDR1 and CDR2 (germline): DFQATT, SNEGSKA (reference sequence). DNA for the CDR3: TGCAGTGCCGCTACCGGACTCGAGTCGTTCTACGAGCAGTACTTC. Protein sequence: CSAATGLESFYEQYF.

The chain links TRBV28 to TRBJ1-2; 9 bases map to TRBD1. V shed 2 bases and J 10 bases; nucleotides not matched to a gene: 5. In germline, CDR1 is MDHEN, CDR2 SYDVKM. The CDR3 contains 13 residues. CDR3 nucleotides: TGTGCCAGCAGTTTAGACGGGACAGGGTACTACACCTTC. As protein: CASSLDGTGYYTF.

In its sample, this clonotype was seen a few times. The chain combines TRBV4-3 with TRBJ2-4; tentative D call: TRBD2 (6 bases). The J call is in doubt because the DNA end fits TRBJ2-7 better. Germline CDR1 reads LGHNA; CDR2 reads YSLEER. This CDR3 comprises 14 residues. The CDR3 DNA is TGCGCCAGCAGCCAGGACTACTGGAATTACGAGCAGTACTTC. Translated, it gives CASSQDYWNYEQYF.

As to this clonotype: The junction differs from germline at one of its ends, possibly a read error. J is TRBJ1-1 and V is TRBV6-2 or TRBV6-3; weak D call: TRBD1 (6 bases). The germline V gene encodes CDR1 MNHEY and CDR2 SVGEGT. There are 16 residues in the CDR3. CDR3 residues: CASSFYSGGSNTDAFF. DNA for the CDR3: TGTGCCAGCAGTTTCTATTCGGGGGGCTCCAACACTGATGCTTTCTTT.